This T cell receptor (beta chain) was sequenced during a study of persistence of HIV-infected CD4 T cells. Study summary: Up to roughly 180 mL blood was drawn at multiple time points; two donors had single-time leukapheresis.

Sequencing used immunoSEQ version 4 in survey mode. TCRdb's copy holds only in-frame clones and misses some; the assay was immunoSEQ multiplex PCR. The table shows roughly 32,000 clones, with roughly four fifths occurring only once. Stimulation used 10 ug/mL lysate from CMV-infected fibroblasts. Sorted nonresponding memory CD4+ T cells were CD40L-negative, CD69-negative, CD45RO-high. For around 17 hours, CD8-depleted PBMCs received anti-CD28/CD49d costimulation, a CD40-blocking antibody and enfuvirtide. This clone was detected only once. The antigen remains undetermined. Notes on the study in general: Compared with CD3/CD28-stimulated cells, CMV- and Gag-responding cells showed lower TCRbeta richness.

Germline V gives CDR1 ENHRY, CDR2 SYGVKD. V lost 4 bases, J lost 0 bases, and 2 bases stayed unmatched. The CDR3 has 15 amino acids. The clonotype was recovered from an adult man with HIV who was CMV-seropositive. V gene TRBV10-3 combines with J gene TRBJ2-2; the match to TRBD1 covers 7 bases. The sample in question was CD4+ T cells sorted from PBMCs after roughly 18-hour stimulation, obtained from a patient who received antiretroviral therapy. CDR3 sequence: CAISGQGTNTGELFF. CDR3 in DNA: TGTGCCATCAGTGGACAGGGCACGAACACCGGGGAGCTGTTTTTT.